Included here is one T cell receptor beta chain sequence, with context. Its cognate antigen is unknown. This could be a read error, since a much larger clone is one nucleotide away. The sequenced fragment ends 3 residues before the CDR3 boundary, so the rest is inferred from the germline J gene. The method was immunoSEQ multiplex PCR; TCRdb's version includes in-frame clones alone and lacks a portion of them. In total the sample includes tens of thousands of clones, none of them seen once. CDR1 and CDR2 (germline): LNHDA, SQIVND (reference sequence). The CDR3 runs to 14 residues. Patients and controls were mostly of Caucasian heritage. Donors gave 5 to 8 ml heparinized peripheral whole blood. These data are taken from a study of T cell clonality in common variable immunodeficiency. Study-level points and caveats: Repertoire-complication correlations in CVID were limited by patient heterogeneity. Compared with controls, CVID subjects had fewer shared TCRbeta clones.

Sequencing input: peripheral blood mononuclear cells. The rearrangement uses TRBV19 and TRBJ2-3; 8 bases fit TRBD1. This TCR came from a person aged 18-69 years in good health. Incomplete CDR3 DNA: TGTGCCAGTAGTATGCAGGGGGCAGAACAGCCG. As protein: CASSMQGAEQP. The CDR3, in full, reads CASSMQGAEQPQYF.